A single sample is the source of the 8 T cell receptor beta chains below, sequenced in a study of blood T cell repertoires in COVID-19. Assay: immunoSEQ multiplex PCR; the TCRdb copy retains only in-frame clones and omits some. This sample has fewer than 200,000 clones; around four fifths occur once, and the top ten carry around 3.4%. The material sequenced was peripheral blood. The receptor source for this set is a woman of 80 years or more with acute or convalescent COVID-19.

The chain couples TRBV5-4 to TRBJ2-3, with 11 bases identical to TRBD2. There are 19 residues in the CDR3. After removal of 1 base from V and 0 bases from J, the junction contained 10 bases not matched to a gene. Germline CDR1 SGHNT, CDR2 YYREEE (reference sequence). CDR3 nucleotides: TGTGCCAGCAGCTTGCTGAGATTAGCGGGGGGGATAAGCACAGATACGCAGTATTTT. It codes for CASSLLRLAGGISTDTQYF.

V usage is TRBV7-8 and J usage is TRBJ2-7; 13 bases map to TRBD2. Losses at the gene ends were 5 bases for V and 6 bases for J; bases not matched to a gene: 7. The CDR3 is 15 residues long. Germline values: CDR1 SGHVS, CDR2 FQNEAQ. CDR3 sequence reads: CASSRTGTSGAEQYF. The CDR3 DNA is TGTGCCAGCAGCCGAACCGGGACTAGCGGGGCCGAGCAGTACTTC.

The chain carries TRBV7-8 and TRBJ1-2, with 7 bases lining up with TRBD1. CDR1 is SGHVS, CDR2 FQNEAQ, per germline. Trimming cost V 2 bases and J 8 bases; bases outside gene matches: 8. This CDR3 comprises 14 residues. The CDR3 loop is CASSLTETGIGYTF. The CDR3 DNA is TGTGCCAGCAGCTTAACGGAGACAGGGATCGGCTACACCTTC.

V is TRBV28 and J is TRBJ1-5; the match to TRBD1 covers 9 bases. Trimming at V came to 5 bases and at J to 6 bases, leaving 8 bases not matched to a gene. The CDR3 spans 15 residues. The germline CDR1 and CDR2 sequences are MDHEN and SYDVKM. DNA of the CDR3: TGTGCCAGCAGTGACCGGGACAGGGTCGGTCAGCCCCAGCATTTT. It is translated as CASSDRDRVGQPQHF.

This clone was counted between two and nine times. The chain couples TRBV5-5 to TRBJ2-2; D is possibly TRBD2 (5 bases). This CDR3 region has 16 residues. Trimming stripped 3 bases from V and 2 bases from J, with 14 bases between. CDR1 is SGHKS, CDR2 YYEKEE, per germline (reference sequence). Here the CDR3 reads CASSWGSGLNTGELFF. CDR3 bases: TGTGCCAGCAGCTGGGGATCGGGGTTAAACACCGGGGAGCTGTTTTTT.

The V call is TRBV7-8, the J call TRBJ2-7; unclear D gene. The V and J ends lost 8 bases and 0 bases respectively, with 8 bases between them. CDR1 is SGHVS and CDR2 is FQNEAQ in the germline V gene. This CDR3 has 12 amino acids. The CDR3 nucleotides read TGTGCCAGCTCGGGTTCCTCCTACGAGCAGTACTTC. Residues: CASSGSSYEQYF. Full variable domain (remainder filled in from reference TRBV7-8 and TRBJ2-7): GAGVSQSPRYKVAKRGQDVALRCDPISGHVSLFWYQQALGQGPEFLTYFQNEAQLDKSGLPSDRFFAERPEGSVSTLKIQRTQQEDSAVYLCASSGSSYEQYFGPGTRLTVT.

The chain uses TRBV6-1 and TRBJ2-7; weak D call: TRBD1 (5 bases). The CDR3 is 14 residues long. Trimming removed 2 bases from V and 0 bases from J, with 8 bases in between. CDR1 MNHNS and CDR2 SASEGT come from the germline V gene. The CDR3 spells CASSEQGSSYEQYF. In DNA form, the CDR3 reads TGTGCCAGCAGTGAACAGGGCTCCTCCTACGAGCAGTACTTC.

This clone was counted only a few times. CDR3 sequence (DNA): TGTGCCAGTCGTCCCTTGAGCTCCTATAATTCACCCCTCCACTTT. Its protein product is CASRPLSSYNSPLHF. V is TRBV19 and J is TRBJ1-6, with no clear D. The V end was cut by 8 bases, the J end by 0 bases, with 11 bases between. The CDR3 loop spans 15 amino acids. Germline lookup yields CDR1 LNHDA and CDR2 SQIVND (reference sequence).